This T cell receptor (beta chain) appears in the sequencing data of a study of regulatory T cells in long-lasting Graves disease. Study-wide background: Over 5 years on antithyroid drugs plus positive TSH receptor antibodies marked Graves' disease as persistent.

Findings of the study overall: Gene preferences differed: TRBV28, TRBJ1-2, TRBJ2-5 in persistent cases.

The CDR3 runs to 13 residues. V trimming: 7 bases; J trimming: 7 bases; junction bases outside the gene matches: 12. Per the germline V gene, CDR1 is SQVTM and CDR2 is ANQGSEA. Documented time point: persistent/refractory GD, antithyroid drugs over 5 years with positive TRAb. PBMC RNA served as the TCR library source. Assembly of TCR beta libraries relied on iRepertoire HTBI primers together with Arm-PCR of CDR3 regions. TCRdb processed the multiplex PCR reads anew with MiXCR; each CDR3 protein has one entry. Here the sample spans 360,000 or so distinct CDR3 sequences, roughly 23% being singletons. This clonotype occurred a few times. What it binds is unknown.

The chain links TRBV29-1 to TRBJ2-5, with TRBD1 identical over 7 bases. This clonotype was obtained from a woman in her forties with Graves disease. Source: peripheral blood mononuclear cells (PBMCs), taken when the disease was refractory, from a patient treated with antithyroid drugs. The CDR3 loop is CSGRYRGPRTQYF. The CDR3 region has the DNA TGCAGCGGAAGATACAGGGGACCGAGGACCCAGTACTTC.